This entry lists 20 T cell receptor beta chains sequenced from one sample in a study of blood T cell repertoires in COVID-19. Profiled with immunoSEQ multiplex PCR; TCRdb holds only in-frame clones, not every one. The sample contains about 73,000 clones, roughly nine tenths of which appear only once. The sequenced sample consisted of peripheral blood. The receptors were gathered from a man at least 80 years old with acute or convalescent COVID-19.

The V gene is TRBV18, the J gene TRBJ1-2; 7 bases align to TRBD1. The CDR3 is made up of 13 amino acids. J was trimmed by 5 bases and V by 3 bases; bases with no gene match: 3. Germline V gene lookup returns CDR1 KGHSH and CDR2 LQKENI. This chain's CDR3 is CASSPGQLYGYTF. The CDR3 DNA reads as TGTGCCAGCTCACCGGGACAGCTTTATGGCTACACCTTC.

CDR3 loop: CASSTQGAVYGYTF. The CDR3 nucleotides read TGTGCCAGCAGTACCCAAGGGGCAGTTTATGGCTACACCTTC. The chain carries TRBV28 and TRBJ1-2, with D maybe TRBD1 (5 bases). Germline V gene data show CDR1 as MDHEN and CDR2 as SYDVKM. Trimming stripped 5 bases from V and 5 bases from J, with 15 bases between. The length of the CDR3 is 14 residues.

CDR3 sequence reads: CASSLVGGRGAGEQFF. The CDR3 coding sequence is TGTGCCAGCAGCCTGGTGGGAGGGAGGGGGGCCGGAGAGCAGTTCTTC. The chain combines TRBV5-4 with TRBJ2-1; D perhaps matches TRBD2 (7 bases). Trimming removed 4 bases at V and 10 bases at J, with 24 bases between. The CDR3 sequence is 16 residues long. Per the germline V gene, CDR1 is SGHNT and CDR2 is YYREEE (reference sequence).

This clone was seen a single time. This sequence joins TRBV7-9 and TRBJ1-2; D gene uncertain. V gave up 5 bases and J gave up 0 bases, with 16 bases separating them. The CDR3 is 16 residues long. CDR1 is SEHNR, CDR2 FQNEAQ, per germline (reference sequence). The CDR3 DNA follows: TGTGCCAGCAGCCCCCGACGAGGAGACTCTAACTATGGCTACACCTTC. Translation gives CASSPRRGDSNYGYTF. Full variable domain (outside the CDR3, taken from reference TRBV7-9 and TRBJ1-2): DTGVSQNPRHKITKRGQNVTFRCDPISEHNRLYWYRQTLGQGPEFLTYFQNEAQLEKSRLLSDRFSAERPKGSFSTLEIQRTEQGDSAMYLCASSPRRGDSNYGYTFGSGTRLTVV.

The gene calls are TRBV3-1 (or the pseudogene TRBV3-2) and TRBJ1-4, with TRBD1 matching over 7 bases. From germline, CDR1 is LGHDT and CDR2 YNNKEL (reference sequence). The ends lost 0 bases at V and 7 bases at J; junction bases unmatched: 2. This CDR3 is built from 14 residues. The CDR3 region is CASSQDRGAEKLFF. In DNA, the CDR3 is TGTGCCAGCAGCCAAGACAGGGGGGCTGAAAAACTGTTTTTT.

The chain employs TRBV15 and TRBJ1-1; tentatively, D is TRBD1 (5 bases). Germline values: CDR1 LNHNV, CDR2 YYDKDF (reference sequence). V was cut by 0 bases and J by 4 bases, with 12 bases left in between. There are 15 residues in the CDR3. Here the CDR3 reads CATSRDLGGGTEAFF. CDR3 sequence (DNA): TGTGCCACCAGCAGAGACCTCGGCGGGGGCACTGAAGCTTTCTTT.

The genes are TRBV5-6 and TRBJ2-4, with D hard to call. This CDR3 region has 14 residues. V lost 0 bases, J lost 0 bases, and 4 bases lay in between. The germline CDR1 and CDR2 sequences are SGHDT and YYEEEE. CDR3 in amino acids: CASSLGLAKNIQYF. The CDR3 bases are TGTGCCAGCAGCTTGGGACTAGCCAAAAACATTCAGTACTTC. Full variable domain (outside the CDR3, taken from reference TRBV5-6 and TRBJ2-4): DAGVTQSPTHLIKTRGQQVTLRCSPKSGHDTVSWYQQALGQGPQFIFQYYEEEERQRGNFPDRFSGHQFPNYSSELNVNALLLGDSALYLCASSLGLAKNIQYFGAGTRLSVL.

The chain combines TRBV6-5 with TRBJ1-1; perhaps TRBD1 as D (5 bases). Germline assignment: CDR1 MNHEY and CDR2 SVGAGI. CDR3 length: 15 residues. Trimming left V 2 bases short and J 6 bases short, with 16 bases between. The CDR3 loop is CASSYGALSSAEAFF. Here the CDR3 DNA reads TGTGCCAGCAGTTACGGGGCCCTATCGTCTGCTGAAGCTTTCTTT.

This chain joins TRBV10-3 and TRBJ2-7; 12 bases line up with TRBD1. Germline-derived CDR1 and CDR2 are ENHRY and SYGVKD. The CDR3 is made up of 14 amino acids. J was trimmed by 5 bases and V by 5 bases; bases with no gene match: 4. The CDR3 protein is CAISRDRGRDEQYF. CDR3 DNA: TGTGCCATCAGTCGGGACAGGGGGCGCGACGAGCAGTACTTC.

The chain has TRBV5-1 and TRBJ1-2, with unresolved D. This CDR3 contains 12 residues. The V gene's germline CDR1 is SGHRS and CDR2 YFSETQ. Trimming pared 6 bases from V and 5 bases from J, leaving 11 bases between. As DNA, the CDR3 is TGCGCCAGCACGGAGGATAGGTATGGCTACACCTTC. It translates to CASTEDRYGYTF.

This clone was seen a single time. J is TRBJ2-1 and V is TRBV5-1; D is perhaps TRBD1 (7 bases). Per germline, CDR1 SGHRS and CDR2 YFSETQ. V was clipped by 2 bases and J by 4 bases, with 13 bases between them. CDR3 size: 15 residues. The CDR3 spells CASSLTGEVYNEQFF. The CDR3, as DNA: TGCGCCAGCAGCTTAACAGGGGAGGTGTACAATGAGCAGTTCTTC.

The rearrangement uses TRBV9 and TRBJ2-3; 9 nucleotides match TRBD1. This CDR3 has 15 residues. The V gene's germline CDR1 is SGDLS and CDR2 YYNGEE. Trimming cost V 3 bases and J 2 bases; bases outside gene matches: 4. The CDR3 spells CASSARTGATDTQYF. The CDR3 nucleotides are TGTGCCAGCAGCGCCCGGACAGGGGCCACAGATACGCAGTATTTT.

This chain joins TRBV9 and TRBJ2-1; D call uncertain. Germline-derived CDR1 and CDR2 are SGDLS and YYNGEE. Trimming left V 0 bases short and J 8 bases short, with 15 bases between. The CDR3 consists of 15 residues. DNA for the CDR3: TGTGCCAGCAGCGTAGACTACGTTGGAACCGATGAGCAGTTCTTC. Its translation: CASSVDYVGTDEQFF. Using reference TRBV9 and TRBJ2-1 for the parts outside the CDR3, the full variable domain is DSGVTQTPKHLITATGQRVTLRCSPRSGDLSVYWYQQSLDQGLQFLIQYYNGEERAKGNILERFSAQQFPDLHSELNLSSLELGDSALYFCASSVDYVGTDEQFFGPGTRLTVL.

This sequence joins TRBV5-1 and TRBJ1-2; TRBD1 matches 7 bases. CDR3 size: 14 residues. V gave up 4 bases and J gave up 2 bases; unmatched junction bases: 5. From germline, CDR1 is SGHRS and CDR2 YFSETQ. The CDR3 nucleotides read TGCGCCAGCAGCCTAACGACAGGGAACTATGGCTACACCTTC. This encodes CASSLTTGNYGYTF. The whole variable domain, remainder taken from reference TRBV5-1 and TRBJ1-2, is KAGVTQTPRYLIKTRGQQVTLSCSPISGHRSVSWYQQTPGQGLQFLFEYFSETQRNKGNFPGRFSGRQFSNSRSEMNVSTLELGDSALYLCASSLTTGNYGYTFGSGTRLTVV.

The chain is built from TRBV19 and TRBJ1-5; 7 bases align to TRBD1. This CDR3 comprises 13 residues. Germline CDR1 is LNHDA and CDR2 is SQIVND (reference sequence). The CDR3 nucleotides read TGTGCTACAGGGGAGAGCCAGGAACAGCCCCAGCATTTT. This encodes CATGESQEQPQHF.

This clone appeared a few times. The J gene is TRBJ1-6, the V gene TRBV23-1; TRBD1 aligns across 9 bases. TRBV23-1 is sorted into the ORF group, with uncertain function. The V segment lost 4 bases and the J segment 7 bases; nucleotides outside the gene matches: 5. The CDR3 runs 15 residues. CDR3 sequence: CASSPGQGRNSPLHF. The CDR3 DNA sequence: TGCGCCAGCAGTCCCGGACAGGGGCGCAATTCACCCCTCCACTTT.

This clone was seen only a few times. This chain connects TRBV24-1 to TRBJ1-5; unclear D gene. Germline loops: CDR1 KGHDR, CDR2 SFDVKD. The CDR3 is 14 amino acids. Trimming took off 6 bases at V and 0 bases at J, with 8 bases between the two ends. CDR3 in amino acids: CATSQTGSNQPQHF. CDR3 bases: TGTGCCACCAGTCAGACGGGTAGCAATCAGCCCCAGCATTTT.

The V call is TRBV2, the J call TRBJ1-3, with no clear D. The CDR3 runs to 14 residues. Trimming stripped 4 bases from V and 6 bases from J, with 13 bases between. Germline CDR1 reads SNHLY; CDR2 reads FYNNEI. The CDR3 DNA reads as TGTGCCAGCAGTGGGGCCATTCCGGAAAACACCATATATTTT. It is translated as CASSGAIPENTIYF.

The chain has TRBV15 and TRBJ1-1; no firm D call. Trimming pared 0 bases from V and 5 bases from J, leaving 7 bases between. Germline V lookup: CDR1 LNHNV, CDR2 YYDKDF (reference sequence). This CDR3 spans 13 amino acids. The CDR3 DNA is TGTGCCACCAGCAGAGAGTCCGGGACTGAAGCTTTCTTT. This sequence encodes CATSRESGTEAFF.

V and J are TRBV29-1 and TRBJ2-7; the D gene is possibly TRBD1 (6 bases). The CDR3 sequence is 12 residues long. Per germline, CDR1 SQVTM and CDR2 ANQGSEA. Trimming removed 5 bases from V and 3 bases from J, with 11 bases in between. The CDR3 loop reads CSVNTGNYEQYF. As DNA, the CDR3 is TGCAGCGTTAACACAGGGAACTACGAGCAGTACTTC.